Following are 13 T cell receptor beta chains from one sample sequenced in a study of blood T cell repertoires in COVID-19. Generated by immunoSEQ multiplex PCR, the TCRdb table keeps only in-frame clones and is missing some. The table includes some 250,000 clones, around 84% detected once. Material for sequencing was peripheral blood. The receptors were gathered from a woman under 30 with acute or convalescent COVID-19.

The chain links TRBV7-6 to TRBJ1-1; D remains ambiguous. Germline V lookup: CDR1 SGHVS, CDR2 FNYEAQ. Trimming shortened V by 4 bases and J by 4 bases, and 13 bases separated the two germline ends. The CDR3 is made up of 14 amino acids. CDR3 coding DNA: TGTGCCAGCAGCTCCGGAGGGTCTCGCACTGAAGCTTTCTTT. Protein sequence: CASSSGGSRTEAFF.

The rearrangement links TRBV27 to TRBJ2-7, with 14 positions matching TRBD2. CDR1 is MNHEY and CDR2 is SMNVEV in the germline V gene (reference sequence). V lost 0 bases to trimming and J lost 4 bases; unmatched junction nucleotides: 2. CDR3 length equals 16 residues. The CDR3 DNA reads as TGTGCCAGCAGTTTATCCCGGACTAGCGGGAGGTACGAGCAGTACTTC. Translated, it gives CASSLSRTSGRYEQYF.

This chain connects TRBV19 to TRBJ1-4; D gene ambiguous. CDR1 is LNHDA, CDR2 SQIVND, per germline (reference sequence). The CDR3 loop spans 13 amino acids. V was trimmed by 4 bases and J by 6 bases, leaving 9 bases between them. The CDR3, as DNA: TGTGCCAGTAGTAGGACTAACGATGAAAAACTGTTTTTT. Translated: CASSRTNDEKLFF.

The chain joins TRBV30 to TRBJ1-1; tentatively, D is TRBD1 (6 bases). The CDR3 has 11 residues. The germline V and J ends were trimmed by 4 bases and 14 bases, with 17 bases remaining between them. CDR1 is GTSNPN, CDR2 SVGIG, per germline (reference sequence). DNA of the CDR3: TGTGCCTGGATCGCCGGGACATCGTCGTTCTTT. Translation gives CAWIAGTSSFF.

This sequence joins TRBV18 and TRBJ2-5; 8 bases align to TRBD1. The CDR3 totals 15 residues. V was clipped by 3 bases and J by 5 bases; unmatched bases: 8. Germline loops: CDR1 KGHSH, CDR2 LQKENI. CDR3: CASSPGTGPVETQYF. In DNA form, the CDR3 reads TGTGCCAGCTCACCGGGGACAGGACCCGTGGAGACCCAGTACTTC.

This clone was observed a single time. The rearrangement uses TRBV7-2 and TRBJ2-7; 8 bases map to TRBD1. This CDR3 is 15 amino acids long. From germline, CDR1 is SGHTA and CDR2 FQGNSA. After removal of 3 bases from V and 3 bases from J, the junction contained 7 bases not matched to a gene. The CDR3 bases are TGTGCCAGCAGCTTGGAAGACAGGGGATACTACGAGCAGTACTTC. It yields the protein CASSLEDRGYYEQYF.

Comments on this clone: At the DNA level, this CDR3 is encoded by other sequences in the same sample as well. The rearrangement links TRBV19 to TRBJ1-6; tentative D call: TRBD1 (6 bases). Germline lookup yields CDR1 LNHDA and CDR2 SQIVND (reference sequence). The CDR3 totals 13 residues. Trimming shortened V by 6 bases and J by 3 bases, and 6 bases separated the two germline ends. CDR3: CASRDSYNSPLHF. Written as DNA, the CDR3 is TGTGCCAGTAGGGACAGCTATAATTCACCCCTCCACTTT.

The V and J genes are TRBV11-2 and TRBJ2-3; TRBD2 matches at 8 bases. The CDR3 is 18 residues long. Trimming at V came to 0 bases and at J to 1 base, leaving 9 bases not matched to a gene. Germline V gene lookup returns CDR1 SGHAT and CDR2 FQNNGV. In nucleotides, the CDR3 is TGTGCCAGCAGCTTAGAACCCCCGGCGGGAGGACGCACAGATACGCAGTATTTT. Amino acid sequence: CASSLEPPAGGRTDTQYF.

The chain has TRBV24-1 and TRBJ2-1, with a possible D match to TRBD2 (6 bases). The ends were cut back, 2 bases at V and 4 bases at J, with 14 bases in the middle. The germline V gene has CDR1 KGHDR and CDR2 SFDVKD. The CDR3 sequence is 16 residues long. The CDR3 reads CATSDSGGASYNEQFF. The CDR3 DNA reads as TGTGCCACCAGTGATTCGGGCGGGGCCTCATACAATGAGCAGTTCTTC.

The chain recombines TRBV11-2 with TRBJ2-5; 8 bases match TRBD2. The CDR3 has 14 residues. Trimming at V came to 3 bases and at J to 5 bases, leaving 5 bases not matched to a gene. The germline V gene encodes CDR1 SGHAT and CDR2 FQNNGV. For the CDR3, the DNA is TGTGCCAGCAGCTTGACTAGCGTATCCGAGACCCAGTACTTC. Translated: CASSLTSVSETQYF. The whole variable domain, remainder taken from reference TRBV11-2 and TRBJ2-5, is EAGVAQSPRYKIIEKRQSVAFWCNPISGHATLYWYQQILGQGPKLLIQFQNNGVVDDSQLPKDRFSAERLKGVDSTLKIQPAKLEDSAVYLCASSLTSVSETQYFGPGTRLLVL.

This chain joins TRBV19 and TRBJ2-1, with D perhaps matching TRBD2 (5 bases). From germline, CDR1 is LNHDA and CDR2 SQIVND (reference sequence). The length of the CDR3 is 12 residues. V was pared by 6 bases and J by 9 bases, with 12 bases between. The DNA for the CDR3 is TGTGCCAGTAGAGAGGGAGTGAGTGAGCAGTTCTTC. It yields the protein CASREGVSEQFF.

V and J are TRBV7-9 and TRBJ2-6; 7 bases map to TRBD1. The germline V gene has CDR1 SEHNR and CDR2 FQNEAQ (reference sequence). The ends lost 4 bases at V and 0 bases at J; junction bases unmatched: 9. The CDR3 is made up of 18 amino acids. The CDR3 is CASSSPGQPSSGANVLTF. Written as DNA, the CDR3 is TGTGCCAGCAGCTCACCGGGACAGCCTAGCTCTGGGGCCAACGTCCTGACTTTC.

The rearrangement uses TRBV4-3 and TRBJ2-3; 7 bases agree with TRBD1. Germline loops: CDR1 LGHNA, CDR2 YSLEER. After removal of 0 bases from V and 0 bases from J, the junction contained 9 bases not matched to a gene. The CDR3 runs 18 residues. The CDR3 spells CASSQDLRGGPSTDTQYF. The CDR3 DNA reads TGCGCCAGCAGCCAAGATTTGCGAGGGGGCCCTAGCACAGATACGCAGTATTTT.